The 21 T cell receptor beta chains below come from one sample, sequenced in a study of control samples from healthy donors and cancer patients. The protocol was immunoSEQ multiplex PCR, while the TCRdb copy is restricted to in-frame clones and leaves out a portion. The table has 91,000 or so clones, 80% to 95% seen once; the top ten hold nearly 0.95%. Sample: blood. The receptors originated from a young woman in good health.

This sequence joins TRBV7-9 and TRBJ1-2; TRBD1 aligns across 9 bases. V trimming: 1 base; J trimming: 8 bases; junction bases outside the gene matches: 2. This CDR3 has 13 residues. The V gene's germline CDR1 is SEHNR and CDR2 FQNEAQ (reference sequence). The CDR3 DNA sequence: TGTGCCAGCAGCTTAGGGACAGGGGACGGCTACACCTTC. It yields the protein CASSLGTGDGYTF.

The chain carries TRBV7-2 and TRBJ1-5; possible D gene TRBD1, 5 bases. Germline V gives CDR1 SGHTA, CDR2 FQGNSA. Trimming took off 5 bases at V and 3 bases at J, with 11 bases between the two ends. The CDR3 has 14 residues. The CDR3 sequence is CASSLDRNNQPQHF. CDR3 DNA: TGTGCCAGCAGCCTTGACAGAAACAATCAGCCCCAGCATTTT.

This chain links TRBV3-1 (or the pseudogene TRBV3-2) with TRBJ2-7; no reliable D call. The CDR3 contains 14 residues. The germline CDR1 and CDR2 sequences are LGHDT and YNNKEL (reference sequence). Trimming took 4 bases from V and 5 from J, leaving 15 bases between them. In DNA form, the CDR3 reads TGTGCCAGCAGCCCGAGCCTAGGCCGGCACGAGCAGTACTTC. Encoded protein: CASSPSLGRHEQYF.

This clone was counted a single time. The rearrangement links TRBV29-1 to TRBJ1-1; TRBD1 aligns across 7 bases. V gave up 4 bases and J gave up 1 base; unmatched junction bases: 0. The CDR3 is 12 amino acids. Germline CDR1 SQVTM, CDR2 ANQGSEA. As DNA, the CDR3 is TGCAGCGTTGGGACAGGGAACACTGAAGCTTTCTTT. Protein product: CSVGTGNTEAFF.

The chain couples TRBV6-4 to TRBJ2-1; 11 bases agree with TRBD2. The CDR3 is made up of 15 amino acids. Germline loops: CDR1 MRHNA, CDR2 SNTAGT. With V trimmed by 6 bases and J by 6 bases, 7 bases remained unmatched. As DNA, the CDR3 is TGTGCCAGCAGAATCACCGGGACTAGCGGCAATGAGCAGTTCTTC. Its protein product is CASRITGTSGNEQFF.

The V gene is TRBV6-6, the J gene TRBJ2-7, with D maybe TRBD1 (7 bases). This CDR3 comprises 16 residues. V lost 6 bases and J 1 base, leaving 19 bases between the germline ends. The germline CDR1 and CDR2 sequences are MNHNY and SVGAGI (reference sequence). As DNA, the CDR3 is TGTGCCAGCAGCACCCCAGGAGGGGGACAGTCCTACGAGCAGTACTTC. Translating gives CASSTPGGGQSYEQYF.

The V and J genes are TRBV5-1 and TRBJ1-2; 7 nucleotides align to TRBD1. The germline CDR1 and CDR2 sequences are SGHRS and YFSETQ. J lost 4 bases, V lost 9 bases, and 12 bases had no gene match. The CDR3 is 14 residues long. The CDR3 region has the DNA TGCGCCACCCCCTGGACAGGCGCCGCCTATGGCTACACCTTC. Residues: CATPWTGAAYGYTF.

The CDR3: CASSSTGAGYGYTF. The DNA of the CDR3 is TGTGCCAGCAGCTCCACAGGGGCCGGCTATGGCTACACCTTC. This chain connects TRBV11-2 to TRBJ1-2; 7 bases fit TRBD1. V was clipped by 4 bases and J by 4 bases; unmatched bases: 6. Germline V CDR1 and CDR2: SGHAT, FQNNGV. The CDR3 contains 14 residues.

This sequence joins TRBV2 and TRBJ2-7; TRBD2 matches at 7 bases. The CDR3 contains 12 residues. Germline values: CDR1 SNHLY, CDR2 FYNNEI. The ends lost 8 bases at V and 6 bases at J; junction bases unmatched: 7. The DNA of the CDR3 is TGTGCCAGCGTCGGGGAGGGGAGCGAGCAGTACTTC. This gives the protein CASVGEGSEQYF.

The rearrangement joins TRBV28 to TRBJ1-1, with 8 bases aligning to TRBD1. Trimming took 6 bases from V and 11 from J; bases not matched to a gene: 11. The V gene's germline CDR1 is MDHEN and CDR2 SYDVKM. The CDR3 consists of 13 residues. CDR3: CASSLGQAVGAFF. The CDR3 nucleotides are TGTGCCAGCAGCCTGGGACAGGCCGTTGGGGCTTTCTTT.

V gene TRBV14 combines with J gene TRBJ2-1, with 10 positions matching TRBD2. Germline V gene lookup returns CDR1 SGHDN and CDR2 FVKESK. The CDR3 totals 19 residues. Unmatched junction bases numbered 16, after V lost 2 bases and J lost 6 bases. In nucleotides, the CDR3 is TGTGCCAGCAGCCAATCACCCCCCTTTAGCGGGAGGTCGAGCAATGAGCAGTTCTTC. Translated, it gives CASSQSPPFSGRSSNEQFF.

The chain carries TRBV29-1 and TRBJ2-1, with 9 bases lining up with TRBD2. The germline V gene encodes CDR1 SQVTM and CDR2 ANQGSEA. V lost 4 bases to trimming and J lost 4 bases; unmatched junction nucleotides: 5. This CDR3 comprises 14 residues. DNA for the CDR3: TGCAGCGTTGGCGGGGGGGCCCGGTACAATGAGCAGTTCTTC. Translation: CSVGGGARYNEQFF.

The CDR3 DNA is TGTGCCATCAGTGATTCAGGGCCCAATCAGCCCCAGCATTTT. Translated, it gives CAISDSGPNQPQHF. The chain has TRBV10-3 and TRBJ1-5; a possible D gene is TRBD1 (5 bases). Germline CDR1 and CDR2: ENHRY and SYGVKD. This CDR3 contains 14 residues. Deletions cut 3 bases from V and 3 bases from J, with 9 bases between.

The chain carries TRBV12-3 or TRBV12-4 and TRBJ1-5; D is uncertain. Trimming took 6 bases from V and 1 from J, leaving 7 bases between them. This CDR3 is 13 amino acids long. The CDR3 sequence: CASSPSSNQPQHF. The CDR3 region has the DNA TGTGCCAGCAGCCCGTCGAGCAATCAGCCCCAGCATTTT.

About this clone itself: The identical CDR3 is also encoded by other nucleotide sequences in the sample. The chain combines TRBV30 with TRBJ2-4; 8 bases fit TRBD2. From germline, CDR1 is GTSNPN and CDR2 SVGIG (reference sequence). This CDR3 is built from 19 residues. Trimming cost V 0 bases and J 8 bases; bases outside gene matches: 21. The CDR3, as DNA: TGTGCCTGGAGTGTAAAGGGGCCCCACCTCCGGGGGGGCCGAGACATTCAGTACTTC. It specifies CAWSVKGPHLRGGRDIQYF.

The chain has TRBV7-9 and TRBJ2-7; 8 bases fit TRBD1. Trimming at V came to 1 base and at J to 6 bases, leaving 8 bases not matched to a gene. Germline V lookup: CDR1 SEHNR, CDR2 FQNEAQ (reference sequence). The CDR3 totals 15 residues. For the CDR3, the DNA is TGTGCCAGCAGCTTAGGAGGGGCCAGGGGGCCCGAGCAGTACTTC. Translation: CASSLGGARGPEQYF.

The genes are TRBV5-8 and TRBJ2-1; TRBD2 is a possible D gene (5 bases). V was trimmed by 2 bases and J by 0 bases, leaving 9 bases between them. This CDR3 is 15 amino acids long. Per germline, CDR1 SGHTS and CDR2 YDEGEE. The CDR3 is CASSLSGSSYNEQFF. The CDR3 nucleotides are TGTGCCAGCAGCTTATCTGGGAGCTCCTACAATGAGCAGTTCTTC.

The rearrangement joins TRBV6-5 to TRBJ2-1; 7 nucleotides match TRBD2. Germline V CDR1 and CDR2: MNHEY, SVGAGI. There are 15 residues in the CDR3. V shed 6 bases, J shed 0 bases, and the junction held 5 bases outside the gene matches. The CDR3 sequence: CASSWGGSSYNEQFF. CDR3 in DNA: TGTGCCAGCAGCTGGGGGGGGAGCTCCTACAATGAGCAGTTCTTC.

The V and J genes are TRBV6-5 and TRBJ1-1, with 7 positions matching TRBD1. The CDR3 extends over 15 amino acids. Germline trimming cut 2 bases from V and 1 base from J; bases unmatched to any gene: 4. Germline V lookup: CDR1 MNHEY, CDR2 SVGAGI. CDR3 in amino acids: CASSYGRQGNTEAFF. In DNA, the CDR3 is TGTGCCAGCAGTTACGGAAGACAGGGGAACACTGAAGCTTTCTTT.

V gene TRBV6-4 combines with J gene TRBJ1-5; no firm D call. The germline V gene has CDR1 MRHNA and CDR2 SNTAGT. The CDR3 has 13 amino acids. The ends were cut back, 3 bases at V and 1 base at J, with 4 bases in the middle. The CDR3 here is CASSEGSNQPQHF. CDR3 coding DNA: TGTGCCAGCAGTGAGGGGAGCAATCAGCCCCAGCATTTT.

The rearrangement links TRBV3-1 (or the pseudogene TRBV3-2) to TRBJ1-5; no reliable D call. V lost 1 base and J lost 8, with 9 bases in between. CDR1 is LGHDT, CDR2 YNNKEL, per germline (reference sequence). The CDR3 has 13 residues. The CDR3 nucleotides are TGTGCCAGCAGCCAAGGTCAGCGAGAGCCCCAGCATTTT. This encodes CASSQGQREPQHF.